These T cell receptor beta chains were read from a single sample in a study of blood T cell repertoires in COVID-19. Assay: immunoSEQ multiplex PCR; the TCRdb copy retains only in-frame clones and omits some. The sample includes just over 60,000 clones, 65% to 80% of them seen just once. The sequenced sample was peripheral blood. These receptors were collected from a man aged 55 to 69 with acute or convalescent COVID-19. Both conserved end residues are part of each CDR3. The D gene is left open where the match is weak. The size of a clone is reported for some rows only, either as once, few or many, or as a class for expanded clones.

J: TRBJ1-5; V: TRBV2; size: once; D: TRBD1; DNA: TGTGCCAGCGGCCAGATGGACAGGGAAGATCAGCCCCAGCATTTT; CDR3: CASGQMDREDQPQHF
J: TRBJ2-1; V: TRBV7-3; size: -; D: -; DNA: TGTGCCAGCAGCTTACTAGAAAACGGTGAGCAGTTCTTC; CDR3: CASSLLENGEQFF
J: TRBJ2-2; V: TRBV4-1; size: -; D: -; DNA: TGCGCCAGCAGCCGGACACCGGCGAACACCGGGGAGCTGTTTTTT; CDR3: CASSRTPANTGELFF
J: TRBJ2-1; V: TRBV10-1; size: -; D: -; DNA: TGCGCCAGCAGTGAGTCCAGCTACAATGAGCAGTTCTTC; CDR3: CASSESSYNEQFF
J: TRBJ2-2; V: TRBV6-5; size: -; D: -; DNA: TGTGCCAGCAGCCCCCCTCCCACCGGGGAGCTGTTTTTT; CDR3: CASSPPPTGELFF
J: TRBJ2-2; V: TRBV10-3; size: -; D: -; DNA: TGTGCCATCAGTGAGTCGACAAAGATAAGCGCAGGGTTAGGGACCGGGGAGCTGTTTTTT; CDR3: CAISESTKISAGLGTGELFF
J: TRBJ2-1; V: TRBV5-1; size: -; D: TRBD2; DNA: TGCGCCAGCAGCTTGGATGGACTAGCGGGAGTCACAAGGGGCGATGAGCAGTTCTTC; CDR3: CASSLDGLAGVTRGDEQFF
J: TRBJ2-2; V: TRBV6-4; size: -; D: -; DNA: TGTGCCAGCGGGGATGGGGGCCCCACCGGGGAGCTGTTTTTT; CDR3: CASGDGGPTGELFF
J: TRBJ1-5; V: TRBV28; size: -; D: -; DNA: TGTGCCAGCAGTTACCGACAGAGGTATCAGCCCCAGCATTTT; CDR3: CASSYRQRYQPQHF
J: TRBJ1-6; V: TRBV5-1; size: -; D: -; DNA: TGCGCCAGCAGCTTGGTTGCGGCAAACGAACCCCTCCACTTT; CDR3: CASSLVAANEPLHF
J: TRBJ2-1; V: TRBV4-3; size: -; D: -; DNA: TGCGCCAGCAGCCAAGCTTTCAGCTCCTACAATGAGCAGTTCTTC; CDR3: CASSQAFSSYNEQFF
J: TRBJ2-3; V: TRBV11-2; size: -; D: -; DNA: TGTGCCAGCAGCCCAGTGCGGGCCAATAGCACAGATACGCAGTATTTT; CDR3: CASSPVRANSTDTQYF
J: TRBJ1-5; V: TRBV24-1; size: -; D: TRBD1; DNA: TGTGCCACCAGTGATCAGGGGGGAGGCAATCAGCCCCAGCATTTT; CDR3: CATSDQGGGNQPQHF
J: TRBJ2-7; V: TRBV4-2; size: -; D: TRBD2; DNA: TGTGCCAGCAGCCAAGATCTGGCCCGGTGGGACGCGGGAGGGTCCTACGAGCAGTACTTC; CDR3: CASSQDLARWDAGGSYEQYF
J: TRBJ2-7; V: TRBV29-1; size: -; D: -; DNA: TGCAGCGTTGAGTTTGGCAGGGGAGGGGAGCAGTACTTC; CDR3: CSVEFGRGGEQYF
J: TRBJ1-5; V: TRBV7-9; size: -; D: -; DNA: TGTGCCAGCAGCTCCACAGGGTCGCGCAATCAGCCCCAGCATTTT; CDR3: CASSSTGSRNQPQHF
J: TRBJ1-5; V: TRBV19; size: -; D: TRBD1; DNA: TGTGCCAGTGTAGTACAGGGGGGTAGCAATCAGCCCCAGCATTTT; CDR3: CASVVQGGSNQPQHF
J: TRBJ2-7; V: TRBV7-2; size: few; D: -; DNA: TGTGCCAGCAGCTTAAGGGGGCTAGCGGGCCTGGCCTACGAGCAGTACTTC; CDR3: CASSLRGLAGLAYEQYF
J: TRBJ2-2; V: TRBV4-1; size: -; D: -; DNA: TGCGCCAGCAGCCAGCCAGGAGGGACCGGGGAGCTGTTTTTT; CDR3: CASSQPGGTGELFF
J: TRBJ1-4; V: TRBV27; size: -; D: -; DNA: TGTGCCAGCAGTTTACGGGCAAGGTCCCAGGGAAGGGTAGATGAAAAACTGTTTTTT; CDR3: CASSLRARSQGRVDEKLFF
J: TRBJ2-3; V: TRBV30; size: once; D: -; DNA: TGTGCCTGGAGTGTAGGGGGAACAGATACGCAGTATTTT; CDR3: CAWSVGGTDTQYF
J: TRBJ2-7; V: TRBV24-1; size: -; D: -; DNA: TGTGCCACCAGTGATTCAACCGGGACACATAACGAGCAGTACTTC; CDR3: CATSDSTGTHNEQYF
J: TRBJ2-3; V: TRBV9; size: -; D: TRBD1; DNA: TGTGCCAGCAGCGTAGAAGGCGAGGGGGCCGCAGATACGCAGTATTTT; CDR3: CASSVEGEGAADTQYF
J: TRBJ1-5; V: TRBV5-6; size: -; D: TRBD1; DNA: TGTGCCAGCAGCTACGGACAGGGTGCCCTTCAGCCCCAGCATTTT; CDR3: CASSYGQGALQPQHF
J: TRBJ2-1; V: TRBV4-1; size: -; D: TRBD2; DNA: TGCGCCAGCAGCCAAGAGTGGACTAGCGGGAGAAATGAGCAGTTCTTC; CDR3: CASSQEWTSGRNEQFF
J: TRBJ1-5; V: TRBV19; size: -; D: -; DNA: TGTGCCACCCAGGGAGGGATTAGCAATCAGCCCCAGCATTTT; CDR3: CATQGGISNQPQHF
J: TRBJ1-1; V: TRBV5-6; size: -; D: -; DNA: TGTGCCAGCAGCCTCCCCAAACAGGGCCACACTGAAGCTTTCTTT; CDR3: CASSLPKQGHTEAFF
J: TRBJ2-3; V: TRBV9; size: -; D: -; DNA: TGTGCCAGCAGCGAGGGGAAATCCCGACTCACAGATACGCAGTATTTT; CDR3: CASSEGKSRLTDTQYF
J: TRBJ2-7; V: TRBV7-2; size: -; D: TRBD2; DNA: TGTGCCAGCAGTTGGACTAGCGGGAGGAGCTCCTACGAGCAGTACTTC; CDR3: CASSWTSGRSSYEQYF
J: TRBJ1-1; V: TRBV29-1; size: -; D: -; DNA: TGCAGCGTTGGGGGAACAACAGGGACCCGCACTGAAGCTTTCTTT; CDR3: CSVGGTTGTRTEAFF
J: TRBJ2-7; V: TRBV6-6; size: -; D: -; DNA: TGTGCCAGCAGTTACACTAGCTCCTACGAGCAGTACTTC; CDR3: CASSYTSSYEQYF
J: TRBJ2-3; V: TRBV4-2; size: -; D: TRBD2; DNA: TGTGCCAGCAGCCAAGATACCCTGGCGGGAGGGGTAGATACGCAGTATTTT; CDR3: CASSQDTLAGGVDTQYF
J: TRBJ2-1; V: TRBV27; size: -; D: -; DNA: TGTGCCAGCAGTTTTTCCAGGAGGACCTCCTACAATGAGCAGTTCTTC; CDR3: CASSFSRRTSYNEQFF
J: TRBJ2-5; V: TRBV11-1; size: -; D: TRBD1; DNA: TGTGCCAGCAGTTTAGCCGGGACAGACCAAGAGACCCAGTACTTC; CDR3: CASSLAGTDQETQYF
J: TRBJ2-3; V: TRBV6-2/TRBV6-3; size: -; D: -; DNA: TGTGCCAGCAGTTCCAGGGATACGCAGTATTTT; CDR3: CASSSRDTQYF
J: TRBJ2-2; V: TRBV5-5; size: -; D: TRBD2; DNA: TGTGCCAGCAGCCCGGGACTAGCGGGAGGATTGAACACCGGGGAGCTGTTTTTT; CDR3: CASSPGLAGGLNTGELFF
J: TRBJ2-7; V: TRBV2; size: -; D: -; DNA: TGTGCCAGCAGTCCCGAGGCTTACGAGCAGTACTTC; CDR3: CASSPEAYEQYF
J: TRBJ2-3; V: TRBV7-9; size: -; D: TRBD1; DNA: TGTGCCAGCAGCCAATATGTCCGAACAGGGGGCTTCACAGATACGCAGTATTTT; CDR3: CASSQYVRTGGFTDTQYF
J: TRBJ1-1; V: TRBV25-1; size: -; D: TRBD1; DNA: TGTGCCAGCAGTGAATATAGCTCCGGGACAGTGGAGGGTACTGAAGCTTTCTTT; CDR3: CASSEYSSGTVEGTEAFF
J: TRBJ2-1; V: TRBV5-1; size: -; D: -; DNA: TGCGCCAGCAGCCTGGATCGGCAGGCGACCTACAATGAGCAGTTCTTC; CDR3: CASSLDRQATYNEQFF
J: TRBJ1-2; V: TRBV29-1; size: once; D: -; DNA: TGCAGCGGACAAAGCAGCTATGGCTACACCTTC; CDR3: CSGQSSYGYTF
J: TRBJ2-7; V: TRBV5-1; size: -; D: TRBD1; DNA: TGCGCCAGCAGCTCGCAGGGGGGGACAGGGAACGAGCAGTACTTC; CDR3: CASSSQGGTGNEQYF
J: TRBJ2-7; V: TRBV7-8; size: -; D: TRBD2; DNA: TGTGCCAGCAGCTTAGCCCAGGGTCTAGGACTAGCGGGAGGCCACGAGCAGTACTTC; CDR3: CASSLAQGLGLAGGHEQYF
J: TRBJ2-2; V: TRBV10-1; size: -; D: -; DNA: TGCGCCAGCAGCCCGATACTAGGAGGTCCCGCCGGGGAGCTGTTTTTT; CDR3: CASSPILGGPAGELFF
J: TRBJ1-4; V: TRBV6-6; size: -; D: TRBD1; DNA: TGTGCCAGCAGTTATGGAGGGGGCGCAGGTGAAAAACTGTTTTTT; CDR3: CASSYGGGAGEKLFF
J: TRBJ1-1; V: TRBV6-5; size: -; D: -; DNA: TGTGCCAGCACCGCCTCGGAGGTGGGGACTGAAGCTTTCTTT; CDR3: CASTASEVGTEAFF
J: TRBJ1-3; V: TRBV28; size: few; D: -; DNA: TGTGCCAGCAGTTTATACGGGTTCTCTGGAAACACCATATATTTT; CDR3: CASSLYGFSGNTIYF
J: TRBJ1-4; V: TRBV29-1; size: -; D: -; DNA: TGCAGCGTTGCAGGGGCTACTGAAAAACTGTTTTTT; CDR3: CSVAGATEKLFF
J: TRBJ1-2; V: TRBV6-6; size: -; D: TRBD1; DNA: TGTGCCAGCAATCCGGGACAGCACCATGGCTACACCTTC; CDR3: CASNPGQHHGYTF
J: TRBJ1-4; V: TRBV11-2; size: -; D: -; DNA: TGTGCCAGCAGCTCCAACCTAAATGAAAAACTGTTTTTT; CDR3: CASSSNLNEKLFF
J: TRBJ2-1; V: TRBV5-4; size: few; D: -; DNA: TGTGCCAGCAGCTTGATCGGAGGGAATGAGCAGTTCTTC; CDR3: CASSLIGGNEQFF
J: TRBJ1-5; V: TRBV7-8; size: -; D: TRBD1; DNA: TGTGCCAGCAGATCGACAGGGTTTCATCAGCCCCAGCATTTT; CDR3: CASRSTGFHQPQHF
J: TRBJ1-2; V: TRBV6-6; size: once; D: -; DNA: TGTGCCAGCAGTTACGGTCCTACGATCTATGGCTACACCTTC; CDR3: CASSYGPTIYGYTF
J: TRBJ2-4; V: TRBV5-6; size: -; D: -; DNA: TGTGCCAGCAGCTTGGAAACAGTATCCCTAGCCAAAAACATTCAGTACTTC; CDR3: CASSLETVSLAKNIQYF
J: TRBJ1-2; V: TRBV28; size: -; D: -; DNA: TGTGCCAGCAGTTTAGTGCAGGGTAGCTATGGCTACACCTTC; CDR3: CASSLVQGSYGYTF